The 31 T cell receptor beta chains presented below share a single source sample, sequenced in a study of blood T cell repertoires in COVID-19. The repertoire was sequenced with immunoSEQ multiplex PCR; TCRdb's copy has only in-frame clones and lacks some. The sample holds roughly 250,000 clones, roughly 86% seen once. The source material was peripheral blood. The receptors originated from a woman under 40 with acute or convalescent COVID-19.

About this clone: Additional DNA sequences in this sample encode the identical CDR3. V and J are TRBV5-1 and TRBJ2-3; D uncertain. The germline V gene has CDR1 SGHRS and CDR2 YFSETQ. The CDR3 sequence is 14 residues long. V lost 0 bases and J lost 5, with 10 bases in between. This CDR3 is CASSLAGGGDTQYF. The CDR3 DNA follows: TGCGCCAGCAGCTTGGCCGGCGGTGGAGATACGCAGTATTTT.

V gene TRBV5-6 combines with J gene TRBJ2-7; perhaps TRBD2 as D (6 bases). Germline CDR1 reads SGHDT; CDR2 reads YYEEEE. Trimming removed 0 bases from V and 6 bases from J, with 13 bases in between. This CDR3 has 14 residues. CDR3 DNA sequence: TGTGCCAGCAGCTTGGGGGCGGGGTCTTTCGAGCAGTACTTC. It translates to CASSLGAGSFEQYF.

The rearrangement uses TRBV30 and TRBJ2-7; 10 bases line up with TRBD1. The V gene end was trimmed by 2 bases and the J gene end by 3 bases; junction bases not matched to a gene: 1. The CDR3 consists of 13 residues. Looked up from germline, CDR1 is GTSNPN and CDR2 is SVGIG (reference sequence). Here the CDR3 reads CAWSWDRGYEQYF. DNA for the CDR3: TGTGCCTGGAGTTGGGACAGGGGCTACGAGCAGTACTTC.

CDR3 protein: CATSDQLAGADNEQFF. For the CDR3, the DNA is TGTGCCACCAGTGATCAACTAGCGGGAGCTGATAATGAGCAGTTCTTC. The chain couples TRBV24-1 to TRBJ2-1, with 11 bases identical to TRBD2. V was pared by 3 bases and J by 7 bases, with 7 bases of the junction left unmatched. CDR3 length: 16 residues. Looked up from germline, CDR1 is KGHDR and CDR2 is SFDVKD.

The rearrangement uses TRBV5-6 and TRBJ2-5, with TRBD1 as a possible D gene (6 bases). CDR1 is SGHDT, CDR2 YYEEEE, per germline. V was shortened by 3 bases and J by 1 base, with 13 bases between the two germline ends. The CDR3 totals 15 residues. CDR3 DNA: TGTGCCAGCAGCTGGCCCCAGGGGTCCCAAGAGACCCAGTACTTC. Translating it yields CASSWPQGSQETQYF.

The V and J genes are TRBV19 and TRBJ1-6; 8 bases are shared with TRBD1. Trimming cost V 3 bases and J 9 bases; bases outside gene matches: 13. The CDR3 has 17 residues. Germline CDR1 is LNHDA and CDR2 is SQIVND (reference sequence). CDR3 DNA sequence: TGTGCCAGTAGTATCACCTCATCCCAGGGGGCACCTTCACCCCTCCACTTT. Encoded protein: CASSITSSQGAPSPLHF.

This rearrangement joins TRBV11-2 to TRBJ2-7, with 7 bases aligning to TRBD2. Trimming cost V 5 bases and J 3 bases; bases outside gene matches: 16. Germline loops: CDR1 SGHAT, CDR2 FQNNGV. CDR3 length equals 17 residues. This CDR3 reads CASSGLGRLTSFYEQYF. In nucleotides, the CDR3 is TGTGCCAGCAGCGGATTAGGCCGCTTGACTAGCTTCTACGAGCAGTACTTC.

The chain links TRBV7-9 to TRBJ1-1; maybe TRBD1 (6 bases). V gave up 5 bases and J gave up 5 bases, with 18 bases separating them. This CDR3 comprises 15 residues. Germline CDR1 reads SEHNR; CDR2 reads FQNEAQ (reference sequence). DNA for the CDR3: TGTGCCAGCAGCCAACCCCGGGGGGCGCGGACTGAAGCTTTCTTT. This translates into CASSQPRGARTEAFF.

This chain connects TRBV15 to TRBJ1-2, with D possibly TRBD1 on 5 matching bases. V gave up 2 bases and J gave up 8 bases, with 9 bases separating them. The CDR3 consists of 12 residues. Germline assignment: CDR1 LNHNV and CDR2 YYDKDF (reference sequence). CDR3 nucleotides: TGTGCCACCAGCAGATCCCACAGGGGCTACACCTTC. It codes for CATSRSHRGYTF. The full variable domain, its missing parts supplied by reference TRBV15 and TRBJ1-2, is DAMVIQNPRYQVTQFGKPVTLSCSQTLNHNVMYWYQQKSSQAPKLLFHYYDKDFNNEADTPDNFQSRRPNTSFCFLDIRSPGLGDTAMYLCATSRSHRGYTFGSGTRLTVV.

V is TRBV6-6 and J is TRBJ1-5; 10 bases are a match to TRBD1. The V gene end was trimmed by 7 bases and the J gene end by 2 bases; junction bases not matched to a gene: 5. Germline V gene sequence: CDR1 MNHNY, CDR2 SVGAGI (reference sequence). The CDR3 consists of 15 residues. This CDR3 reads CASTSGTGGNQPQHF. In nucleotides, the CDR3 is TGTGCCAGCACCTCCGGGACAGGGGGCAATCAGCCCCAGCATTTT.

This clone was observed a handful of times. The chain employs TRBV7-2 and TRBJ2-7; D gene uncertain. The CDR3 loop spans 12 amino acids. Germline CDR1 SGHTA, CDR2 FQGNSA. The V gene lost 5 bases and the J gene lost 2 bases, with 7 bases spanning the gap. The chain's CDR3 is CASSPPTYEQYF. CDR3 bases: TGTGCCAGCAGCCCCCCTACCTACGAGCAGTACTTC.

The chain is built from TRBV19 and TRBJ2-5; TRBD1 might be the D (7 bases). The germline V gene has CDR1 LNHDA and CDR2 SQIVND (reference sequence). This CDR3 contains 15 residues. V lost 6 bases and J lost 0, with 14 bases in between. The CDR3 region is CASSEGGGYQETQYF. In DNA form, the CDR3 reads TGTGCCAGTAGCGAAGGAGGGGGCTACCAAGAGACCCAGTACTTC.

This chain connects TRBV30 to TRBJ1-2; 8 nucleotides line up with TRBD1. CDR3 length equals 13 residues. V shed 4 bases and J 3 bases; nucleotides not matched to a gene: 4. CDR1 and CDR2 (germline): GTSNPN, SVGIG (reference sequence). CDR3 in DNA: TGTGCCTGGAATCCGGACAGGGACTATGGCTACACCTTC. It encodes CAWNPDRDYGYTF. Together with reference TRBV30 and TRBJ1-2, the CDR3 gives the full variable domain: SQTIHQWPATLVQPVGSPLSLECTVEGTSNPNLYWYRQAAGRGLQLLFYSVGIGQISSEVPQNLSASRPQDRQFILSSKKLLLSDSGFYLCAWNPDRDYGYTFGSGTRLTVV.

The V gene is TRBV19, the J gene TRBJ1-2; TRBD1 aligns across 10 bases. The CDR3 extends over 16 amino acids. After removal of 0 bases from V and 5 bases from J, the junction contained 6 bases not matched to a gene. Germline CDR1 is LNHDA and CDR2 is SQIVND (reference sequence). The CDR3 loop is CASSIDGGQGIYGYTF. The CDR3 DNA reads TGTGCCAGTAGTATAGATGGGGGACAGGGGATTTATGGCTACACCTTC. Supplemented by reference TRBV19 and TRBJ1-2, the full variable domain reads DGGITQSPKYLFRKEGQNVTLSCEQNLNHDAMYWYRQDPGQGLRLIYYSQIVNDFQKGDIAEGYSVSREKKESFPLTVTSAQKNPTAFYLCASSIDGGQGIYGYTFGSGTRLTVV.

The J gene is TRBJ1-3, the V gene TRBV5-4, with D tentatively TRBD1 (6 bases). The CDR3 length is 14 residues. Trimming took off 0 bases at V and 4 bases at J, with 8 bases between the two ends. Germline V gene lookup returns CDR1 SGHNT and CDR2 YYREEE (reference sequence). This CDR3 reads CASSLDREGNTIYF. For the CDR3, the DNA is TGTGCCAGCAGCTTGGACAGGGAGGGAAACACCATATATTTT.

V is TRBV20-1 and J is TRBJ2-1; 11 bases are a match to TRBD2. The CDR3 is made up of 18 amino acids. V lost 3 bases to trimming and J lost 4 bases; unmatched junction nucleotides: 14. The V gene's germline CDR1 is DFQATT and CDR2 SNEGSKA (reference sequence). The CDR3 DNA reads as TGCAGTGCTAGTCCTTCCTTTATAGCGGGAGGGCGGTACAATGAGCAGTTCTTC. This sequence encodes CSASPSFIAGGRYNEQFF.

This sequence joins TRBV6-5 and TRBJ1-3, with D perhaps TRBD1 (6 bases). Germline V gene data show CDR1 as MNHEY and CDR2 as SVGAGI. The length of the CDR3 is 15 residues. The ends were cut back, 4 bases at V and 2 bases at J, with 12 bases in the middle. In DNA, the CDR3 is TGTGCCAGCAGTTCCGGGGGGGGCCCTGGAAACACCATATATTTT. Translated, it gives CASSSGGGPGNTIYF.

The chain joins TRBV5-1 to TRBJ2-7, with TRBD2 identical over 10 bases. Germline CDR1 and CDR2: SGHRS and YFSETQ. The V gene end was trimmed by 0 bases and the J gene end by 0 bases; junction bases not matched to a gene: 6. The CDR3 is 17 amino acids. In DNA form, the CDR3 reads TGCGCCAGCAGCTTGGGCCTCAGGACTAGCGGCTCCTACGAGCAGTACTTC. It specifies CASSLGLRTSGSYEQYF.

This clone was recorded many times. The chain joins TRBV2 to TRBJ2-7, with TRBD2 matching 7 bases. Germline V gene sequence: CDR1 SNHLY, CDR2 FYNNEI. The CDR3 contains 13 residues. J was trimmed by 4 bases and V by 4 bases; bases with no gene match: 4. Here the CDR3 DNA reads TGTGCCAGCAGTGCCGGGGGAGGGTACGAGCAGTACTTC. Amino acids: CASSAGGGYEQYF.

The chain is built from TRBV12-3 or TRBV12-4 and TRBJ1-5; D unresolved. V dropped 6 bases and J dropped 0 bases, with 6 bases sitting between them. CDR3 length equals 13 residues. The CDR3 region is CASSAISNQPQHF. CDR3 bases: TGTGCCAGCAGCGCGATTAGCAATCAGCCCCAGCATTTT.

V usage is TRBV12-5 and J usage is TRBJ1-3; TRBD1 aligns across 8 bases. The CDR3 totals 18 residues. Germline V gene sequence: CDR1 LGHNT, CDR2 FRNRAP. V shed 7 bases and J 0 bases; nucleotides not matched to a gene: 14. The CDR3 spells CASAYLLWDRNSGNTIYF. In nucleotides, the CDR3 is TGTGCTAGTGCCTACCTCCTTTGGGACAGGAACTCTGGAAACACCATATATTTT.

The genes are TRBV9 and TRBJ2-4; tentatively, D is TRBD2 (5 bases). This CDR3 has 17 amino acids. CDR1 and CDR2 from the germline V gene are SGDLS and YYNGEE. With 0 bases removed from V and 2 bases from J, the gap between germline ends came to 15 bases. CDR3 in amino acids: CASSVDWAGGTKNIQYF. The CDR3 bases are TGTGCCAGCAGCGTAGATTGGGCGGGCGGAACCAAAAACATTCAGTACTTC.

This clone turned up a few times. The chain uses TRBV19 and TRBJ2-5; D is possibly TRBD2 (5 bases). The CDR3 runs to 14 residues. The V and J ends lost 4 bases and 3 bases respectively, with 12 bases between them. The germline V gene has CDR1 LNHDA and CDR2 SQIVND (reference sequence). This chain's CDR3 is CASSTLPGKETQYF. The CDR3 DNA reads as TGTGCCAGTAGTACCTTACCGGGGAAAGAGACCCAGTACTTC.

This clone showed up just a few times. The V gene is TRBV4-1, the J gene TRBJ2-7; TRBD2 agrees at 10 bases. V was clipped by 0 bases and J by 3 bases; unmatched bases: 2. Germline V lookup: CDR1 MGHRA, CDR2 YSYEKL. This CDR3 has 15 amino acids. CDR3 nucleotide sequence: TGCGCCAGCAGCCAAGAGGGGACTAGCGTCTACGAGCAGTACTTC. It specifies CASSQEGTSVYEQYF.

V and J are TRBV6-2 or TRBV6-3 and TRBJ2-1; maybe TRBD2 (5 bases). The CDR3 is 13 amino acids. Germline lookup yields CDR1 MNHEY and CDR2 SVGEGT. Trimming cost V 5 bases and J 12 bases, with 17 bases left between them. CDR3 nucleotides: TGTGCCAGCAGTACCCTCTCTAGCACTGGGCAGTTCTTC. Translated, it gives CASSTLSSTGQFF.

This rearrangement joins TRBV6-2 or TRBV6-3 to TRBJ2-1; 9 nucleotides agree with TRBD2. CDR1 MNHEY and CDR2 SVGEGT come from the germline V gene. The trim removed 0 bases at V and 3 bases at J, leaving 6 bases unmatched. The CDR3 extends over 17 amino acids. DNA for the CDR3: TGTGCCAGCAGTTACTCGAAGTTTAGCGGGAGCTACAATGAGCAGTTCTTC. Amino acid sequence: CASSYSKFSGSYNEQFF.

This chain uses TRBV4-3 with TRBJ1-1, with 10 bases lining up with TRBD1. The CDR3 spans 15 residues. V shed 8 bases and J 1 base; nucleotides not matched to a gene: 7. In germline, CDR1 is LGHNA, CDR2 YSLEER. CDR3: CASRRQGAANTEAFF. CDR3 sequence (DNA): TGCGCCAGCCGACGACAGGGGGCGGCGAACACTGAAGCTTTCTTT.

The chain carries TRBV7-2 and TRBJ1-2; a weak D match, TRBD1 (6 bases). The CDR3 has 15 residues. Trimming left V 5 bases short and J 2 bases short, with 15 bases between. The germline V gene has CDR1 SGHTA and CDR2 FQGNSA. CDR3 protein: CASSLGQRLNYGYTF. The CDR3 nucleotides read TGTGCCAGCAGCCTAGGACAGCGTCTAAACTATGGCTACACCTTC.

This clone has just a few counts. CDR3 nucleotides: TGCGCCAGCAGCCAAGATGGCGGGAGTATCTACGAGCAGTACTTC. Residues: CASSQDGGSIYEQYF. This chain joins TRBV4-3 and TRBJ2-7; TRBD2 matches 7 bases. The ends lost 0 bases at V and 3 bases at J; junction bases unmatched: 5. The CDR3 is 15 amino acids. The germline V gene has CDR1 LGHNA and CDR2 YSLEER.

The chain has TRBV7-2 and TRBJ2-1; 9 bases are a match to TRBD2. Germline values: CDR1 SGHTA, CDR2 FQGNSA. The V and J ends lost 5 bases and 6 bases, in that order; junction bases with no gene match: 11. The CDR3 is 16 residues long. Here the CDR3 DNA reads TGTGCCAGCAGCACCAGACTTGCGGGAGGGTCCAATGAGCAGTTCTTC. This gives the protein CASSTRLAGGSNEQFF. Full variable domain (remainder filled in from reference TRBV7-2 and TRBJ2-1): GAGVSQSPSNKVTEKGKDVELRCDPISGHTALYWYRQSLGQGLEFLIYFQGNSAPDKSGLPSDRFSAERTGGSVSTLTIQRTQQEDSAVYLCASSTRLAGGSNEQFFGPGTRLTVL.

V usage is TRBV19 and J usage is TRBJ2-3; 7 bases are a match to TRBD2. From germline, CDR1 is LNHDA and CDR2 SQIVND (reference sequence). The junction had 13 bases not matched to a gene; V was cut back by 6 bases and J by 4 bases. The CDR3 has 16 residues. CDR3 sequence: CASRPMGGSRPDTQYF. For the CDR3, the DNA is TGTGCCAGTAGACCCATGGGCGGGAGCCGCCCAGATACGCAGTATTTT.